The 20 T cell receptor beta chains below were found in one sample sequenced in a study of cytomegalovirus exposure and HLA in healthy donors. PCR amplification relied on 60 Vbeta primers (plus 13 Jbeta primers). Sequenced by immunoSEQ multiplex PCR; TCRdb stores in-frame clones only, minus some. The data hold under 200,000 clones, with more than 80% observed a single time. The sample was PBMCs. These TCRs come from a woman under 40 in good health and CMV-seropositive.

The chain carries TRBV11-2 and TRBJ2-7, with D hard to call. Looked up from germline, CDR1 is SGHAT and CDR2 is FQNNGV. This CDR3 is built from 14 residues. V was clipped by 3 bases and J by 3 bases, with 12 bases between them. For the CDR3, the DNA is TGTGCCAGCAGCTTGTCTAGAGTTTTCTACGAGCAGTACTTC. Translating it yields CASSLSRVFYEQYF.

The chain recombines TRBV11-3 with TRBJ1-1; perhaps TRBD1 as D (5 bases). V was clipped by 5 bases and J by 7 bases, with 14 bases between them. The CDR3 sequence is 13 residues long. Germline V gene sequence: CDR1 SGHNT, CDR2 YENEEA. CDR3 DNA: TGTGCCAGCAGCCTAATCGCGGACATTGAAGCTTTCTTT. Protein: CASSLIADIEAFF.

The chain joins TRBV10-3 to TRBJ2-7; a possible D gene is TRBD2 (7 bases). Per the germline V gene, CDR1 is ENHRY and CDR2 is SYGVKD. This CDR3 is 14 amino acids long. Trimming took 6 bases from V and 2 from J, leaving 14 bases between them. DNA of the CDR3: TGTGCCATCAGGGGGGGGCTCGAGACCTACGAGCAGTACTTC. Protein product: CAIRGGLETYEQYF.

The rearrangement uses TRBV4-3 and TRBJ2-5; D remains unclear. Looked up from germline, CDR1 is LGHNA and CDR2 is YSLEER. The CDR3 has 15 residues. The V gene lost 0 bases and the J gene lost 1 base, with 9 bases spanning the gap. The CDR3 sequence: CASSQDPHSQETQYF. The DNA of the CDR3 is TGCGCCAGCAGCCAAGACCCTCACAGCCAAGAGACCCAGTACTTC.

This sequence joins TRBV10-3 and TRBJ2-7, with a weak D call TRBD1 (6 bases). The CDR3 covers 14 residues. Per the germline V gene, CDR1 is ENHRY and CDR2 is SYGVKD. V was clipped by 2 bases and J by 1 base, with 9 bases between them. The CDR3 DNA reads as TGTGCCATCAGTGAGACCGGACAGTCCTACGAGCAGTACTTC. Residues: CAISETGQSYEQYF.

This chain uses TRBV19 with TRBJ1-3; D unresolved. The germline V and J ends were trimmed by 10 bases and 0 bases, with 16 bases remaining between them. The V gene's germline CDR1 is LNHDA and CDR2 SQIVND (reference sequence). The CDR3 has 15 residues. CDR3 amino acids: CATRSPGASGNTIYF. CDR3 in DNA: TGTGCCACCCGATCCCCGGGAGCCTCTGGAAACACCATATATTTT.

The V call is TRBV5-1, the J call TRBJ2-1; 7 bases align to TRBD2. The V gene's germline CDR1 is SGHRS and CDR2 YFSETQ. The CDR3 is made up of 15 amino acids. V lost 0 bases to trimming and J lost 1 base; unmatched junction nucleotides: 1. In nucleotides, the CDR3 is TGCGCCAGCAGCTTGGCAGCGGGATCCTACAATGAGCAGTTCTTC. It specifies CASSLAAGSYNEQFF.

CDR3 sequence: CASSWDWAAEAFF. Here the CDR3 DNA reads TGCGCCAGCAGCTGGGACTGGGCCGCTGAAGCTTTCTTT. This chain uses TRBV4-3 with TRBJ1-1, with D perhaps matching TRBD1 (5 bases). Trimming pared 5 bases from V and 6 bases from J, leaving 13 bases between. This CDR3 is built from 13 residues. Looked up from germline, CDR1 is LGHNA and CDR2 is YSLEER.

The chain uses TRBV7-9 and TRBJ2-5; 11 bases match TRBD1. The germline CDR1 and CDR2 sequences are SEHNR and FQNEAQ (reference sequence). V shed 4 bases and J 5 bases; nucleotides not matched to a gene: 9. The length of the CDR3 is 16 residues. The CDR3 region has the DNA TGTGCCAGCAGCTCCGGGACAGGGGGTAGTGAGGAGACCCAGTACTTC. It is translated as CASSSGTGGSEETQYF.

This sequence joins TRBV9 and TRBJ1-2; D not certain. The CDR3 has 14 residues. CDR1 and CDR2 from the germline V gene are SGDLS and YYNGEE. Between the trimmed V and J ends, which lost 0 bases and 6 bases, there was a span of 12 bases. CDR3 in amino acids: CASSVELEPHGYTF. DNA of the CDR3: TGTGCCAGCAGCGTAGAACTCGAGCCTCATGGCTACACCTTC. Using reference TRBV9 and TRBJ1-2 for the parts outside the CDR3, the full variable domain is DSGVTQTPKHLITATGQRVTLRCSPRSGDLSVYWYQQSLDQGLQFLIQYYNGEERAKGNILERFSAQQFPDLHSELNLSSLELGDSALYFCASSVELEPHGYTFGSGTRLTVV.

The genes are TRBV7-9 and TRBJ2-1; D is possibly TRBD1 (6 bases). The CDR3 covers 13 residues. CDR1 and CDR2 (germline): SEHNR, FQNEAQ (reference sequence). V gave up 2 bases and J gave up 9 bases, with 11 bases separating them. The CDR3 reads CASSLWDMGEQFF. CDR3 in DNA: TGTGCCAGCAGCTTATGGGACATGGGTGAGCAGTTCTTC.

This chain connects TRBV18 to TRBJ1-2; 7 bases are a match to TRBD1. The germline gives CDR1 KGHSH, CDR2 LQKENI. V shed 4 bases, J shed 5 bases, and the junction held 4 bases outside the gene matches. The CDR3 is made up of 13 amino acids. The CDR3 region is CASSQGTDYGYTF. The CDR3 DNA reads TGTGCCAGCTCACAAGGGACAGATTATGGCTACACCTTC.

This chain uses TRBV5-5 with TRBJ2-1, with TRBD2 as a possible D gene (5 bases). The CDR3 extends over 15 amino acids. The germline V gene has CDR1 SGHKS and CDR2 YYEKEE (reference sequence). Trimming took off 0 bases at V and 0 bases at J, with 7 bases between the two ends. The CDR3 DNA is TGTGCCAGCAGCTTGGTTCGGGACTCCTACAATGAGCAGTTCTTC. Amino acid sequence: CASSLVRDSYNEQFF.

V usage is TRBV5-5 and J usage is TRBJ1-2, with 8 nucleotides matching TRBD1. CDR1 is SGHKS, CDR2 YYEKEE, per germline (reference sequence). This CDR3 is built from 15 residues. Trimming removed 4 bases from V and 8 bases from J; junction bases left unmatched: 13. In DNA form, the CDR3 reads TGTGCCAGCAGCACCCTCCTCGCAGGGGGCGTGGGCTACACCTTC. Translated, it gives CASSTLLAGGVGYTF.

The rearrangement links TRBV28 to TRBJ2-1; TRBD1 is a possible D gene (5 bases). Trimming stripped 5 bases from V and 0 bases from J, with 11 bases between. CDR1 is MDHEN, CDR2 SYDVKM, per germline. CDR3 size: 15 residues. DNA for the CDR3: TGTGCCAGCAGTAACAGGCAGTTCTCCTACAATGAGCAGTTCTTC. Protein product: CASSNRQFSYNEQFF.

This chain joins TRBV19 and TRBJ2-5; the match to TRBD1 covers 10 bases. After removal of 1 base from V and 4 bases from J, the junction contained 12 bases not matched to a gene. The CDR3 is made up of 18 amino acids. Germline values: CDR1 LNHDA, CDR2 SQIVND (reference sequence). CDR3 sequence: CASSIGRQGANNRETQYF. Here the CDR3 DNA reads TGTGCCAGTAGTATAGGTAGACAGGGGGCCAACAACCGAGAGACCCAGTACTTC.

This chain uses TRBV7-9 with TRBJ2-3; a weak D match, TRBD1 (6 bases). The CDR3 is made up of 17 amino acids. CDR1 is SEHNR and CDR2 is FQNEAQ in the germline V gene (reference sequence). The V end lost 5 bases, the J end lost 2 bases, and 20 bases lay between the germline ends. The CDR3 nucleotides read TGTGCCAGCAGCCTTCCTACCCGGACAGCCATCACAGATACGCAGTATTTT. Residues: CASSLPTRTAITDTQYF.

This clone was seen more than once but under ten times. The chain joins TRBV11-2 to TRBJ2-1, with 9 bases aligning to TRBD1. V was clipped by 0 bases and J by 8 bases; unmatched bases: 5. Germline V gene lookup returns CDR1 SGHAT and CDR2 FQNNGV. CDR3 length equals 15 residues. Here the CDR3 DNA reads TGTGCCAGCAGCTTAGAGGGGACAGGGTACCATGAGCAGTTCTTC. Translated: CASSLEGTGYHEQFF.

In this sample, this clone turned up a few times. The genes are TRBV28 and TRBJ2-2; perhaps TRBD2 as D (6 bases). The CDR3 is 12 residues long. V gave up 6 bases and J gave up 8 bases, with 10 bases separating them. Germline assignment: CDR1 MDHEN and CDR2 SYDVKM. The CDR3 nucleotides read TGTGCCAGCAGCCTAAGCGGGGGGGAGCTGTTTTTT. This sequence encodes CASSLSGGELFF.

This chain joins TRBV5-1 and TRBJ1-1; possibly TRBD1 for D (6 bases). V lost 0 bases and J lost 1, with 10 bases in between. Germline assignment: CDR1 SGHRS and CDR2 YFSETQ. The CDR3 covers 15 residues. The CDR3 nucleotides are TGCGCCAGCAGCTTGGAGAAAGGGGGGAACACTGAAGCTTTCTTT. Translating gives CASSLEKGGNTEAFF.